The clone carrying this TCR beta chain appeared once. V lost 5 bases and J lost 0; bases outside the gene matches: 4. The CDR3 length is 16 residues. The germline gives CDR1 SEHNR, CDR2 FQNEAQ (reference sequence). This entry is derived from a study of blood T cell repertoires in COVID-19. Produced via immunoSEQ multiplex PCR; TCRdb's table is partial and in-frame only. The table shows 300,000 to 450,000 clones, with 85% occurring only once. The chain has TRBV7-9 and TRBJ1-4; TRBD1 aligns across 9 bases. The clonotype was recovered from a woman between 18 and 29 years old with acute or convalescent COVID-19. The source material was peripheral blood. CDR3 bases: TGTGCCAGCAGCCGGGGACAGGGATCAACTAATGAAAAACTGTTTTTT. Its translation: CASSRGQGSTNEKLFF.